Each of the 27 T cell receptor beta chains below was sequenced from the same sample in a study of tumor-infiltrating lymphocytes in primary liver carcinoma. With roughly 0.5 ug total RNA as template and a constant-region primer, TCR beta cDNA was made. A slightly modified ARM-PCR protocol with three nested multiplex PCR rounds produced these TCR beta libraries. TRBV1-TRBV30 forward primers paired with a C-beta reverse primer were used in the first two PCR rounds, which ran about 11 cycles each. TCRdb re-derived calls from the multiplex PCR reads in MiXCR, one entry per CDR3 protein. The repertoire consists of 40,000 to 55,000 distinct CDR3 sequences, with about two thirds occurring once and the leading ten covering about 29%. Extraction of RNA together with DNA used about 17-31 mg of unsorted bulk tissue. Sequenced: liver tumor tissue from sampling region 5. Subset: tumor region T5, tumor centre. The receptors were sampled from a man between 35 and 55 years old with primary liver carcinoma and hepatitis B virus infection.

Comments on this clonotype: One end of the junction varies from germline; a read error may be responsible. J is TRBJ2-3 and V is TRBV6-1, with 9 bases identical to TRBD1. The CDR3 totals 15 residues. The germline gives CDR1 MNHNS, CDR2 SASEGT. CDR3 DNA: TGTACCAGCACCCCCCTGGACAGGGGCAAAGGTACGCAGTATTTT. It codes for CTSTPLDRGKGTQYF.

Regarding this clonotype: Compared with germline, one end of the junction differs, possibly owing to a read error. The genes are TRBV11-2 and TRBJ2-1, with 8 bases fitting TRBD2. The germline V gene encodes CDR1 SGHAT and CDR2 FQNNGV. There are 16 residues in the CDR3. The CDR3 loop reads CASSFRVAGHFNEKFF. The CDR3 DNA reads as TGTGCCAGCAGCTTTCGAGTAGCGGGACATTTCAATGAGAAGTTCTTC.

Note on this clonotype: A much larger clone lies a single base off, so this may be a read error. The chain is built from TRBV2 and TRBJ2-3; D possibly corresponds to TRBD1 (6 bases). This CDR3 is 16 amino acids long. Looked up from germline, CDR1 is SNHLY and CDR2 is FYNNEI. The DNA for the CDR3 is TGTGCCAGCAGTTCCCCAACAGGGATCAGCACAAATACGCAGTATTTT. It codes for CASSSPTGISTNTQYF.

Notes on this clonotype: Its ends do not fully match the called genes, so a read error is possible. This rearrangement joins TRBV2 to TRBJ2-7, with 13 bases aligning to TRBD2. Germline assignment: CDR1 SNHLY and CDR2 FYNNEI. CDR3 size: 15 residues. CDR3 sequence: CTSSGTSGVQYEQYF. The DNA for the CDR3 is TGTACCAGCAGTGGGACTAGCGGGGTTCAATATGAGCAGTACTTC.

Ten or more counts support this clonotype. This rearrangement joins TRBV5-5 to TRBJ2-7; TRBD1 agrees at 11 bases. Germline trimming cut 5 bases from V and 3 bases from J; bases unmatched to any gene: 16. Germline assignment: CDR1 SGHKS and CDR2 YYEKEE (reference sequence). The CDR3 is 18 amino acids. CDR3 sequence reads: CASSPGTGGSGPLYEQYF. The CDR3 nucleotides are TGTGCCAGCAGTCCCGGGACAGGGGGAAGTGGCCCCCTCTACGAGCAGTACTTC.

This clonotype was detected only once. The rearrangement uses TRBV7-8 and TRBJ2-7, with D possibly being TRBD2 (5 bases). Germline assignment: CDR1 SGHVS and CDR2 FQNEAQ. V dropped 0 bases and J dropped 3 bases, with 9 bases sitting between them. This CDR3 region has 14 residues. CDR3 sequence reads: CASSLASGGYEQYF. The CDR3 DNA reads as TGTGCCAGCAGCTTAGCCTCAGGAGGCTACGAGCAGTACTTC. Variable domain in full (rest from reference TRBV7-8 and TRBJ2-7): GAGVSQSPRYKVAKRGQDVALRCDPISGHVSLFWYQQALGQGPEFLTYFQNEAQLDKSGLPSDRFFAERPEGSVSTLKIQRTQQEDSAVYLCASSLASGGYEQYFGPGTRLTVT.

As concerns this clonotype: Possible read error: a much larger clone is one base away. The chain combines TRBV28 with TRBJ1-2; a weak D match, TRBD1 (6 bases). Per germline, CDR1 MDHEN and CDR2 SYDVKM. The CDR3 totals 15 residues. CDR3 protein: CVSSRPGAGANGYTF. CDR3 coding DNA: TGTGTCAGCAGTCGCCCGGGGGCAGGGGCGAATGGCTACACCTTC.

With regard to this clonotype: Just one base apart from a much larger clone, this may be a read error. The chain carries TRBV13 and TRBJ2-1, with no clear D. CDR1 and CDR2 (germline): PRHDT, FYEKMQ (reference sequence). The CDR3 has 17 residues. CDR3 sequence reads: CASSPRLPSPSYDEQFF. The CDR3 coding sequence is TGTGCCAGCAGCCCTAGATTGCCCAGCCCGTCCTACGATGAGCAGTTCTTC.

Concerning this clonotype: With a much larger clone just one base away, this may be a read error. This sequence joins TRBV2 and TRBJ2-5, with TRBD2 identical over 8 bases. With 8 bases clipped from V and 5 bases from J, the junction kept 4 bases outside the gene matches. Germline lookup yields CDR1 SNHLY and CDR2 FYNNEI. The CDR3 loop spans 12 amino acids. The CDR3 region is CASGRLAETQYF. For the CDR3, the DNA is TGTGCCAGCGGTAGACTAGCGGAGACCCAGTACTTC.

The chain uses TRBV4-1 and TRBJ2-5; 9 bases map to TRBD1. Germline lookup yields CDR1 MGHRA and CDR2 YSYEKL. With V trimmed by 8 bases and J by 6 bases, 16 bases remained unmatched. The CDR3 runs 16 residues. The CDR3 nucleotides read TGCGCCAGCTGCCGACCCGGGACAGGGTTCGAAAAGACCCAGTACTTC. Translating gives CASCRPGTGFEKTQYF.

Concerning this clonotype: Because it lacks the conserved phenylalanine or tryptophan at the end, this CDR3 is likely a read error. The chain carries TRBV12-3 or TRBV12-4 and TRBJ2-5; D remains ambiguous. The V gene lost 3 bases and the J gene lost 2 bases, with 10 bases spanning the gap. CDR3 length: 14 amino acids. The CDR3 nucleotides are TGTGCCAGCAGTTTCCCGGTTACTCAAGAGACCCAGTACTTA. It encodes CASSFPVTQETQYL.

About this clonotype itself: Given the absence of the conserved phenylalanine or tryptophan at the CDR3 end, a read error is likely. No DNA is shown, since the ends of the CDR3 on it are uncertain; the CDR3 is the one TCRdb lists. V and J are TRBV11-2 and TRBJ1-1; the tabulated D call, TRBD1, remains unverified against the DNA. CDR1 and CDR2 from the germline V gene are SGHAT and FQNNGV. The CDR3 is 12 residues long, ends included. The CDR3 spells CASSPPGWGTFL.

The V gene is TRBV4-2, the J gene TRBJ2-1; 8 positions match TRBD1. The germline CDR1 and CDR2 sequences are LGHNA and YNFKEQ. The J segment lost 5 bases and the V segment lost 8 bases, leaving 11 bases of the junction unmatched. CDR3 length equals 15 residues. The DNA of the CDR3 is TGTGCCAGCTGCCCGCGAACAGGGGGGAACAATGAGCAGTTCTTC. This gives the protein CASCPRTGGNNEQFF.

About this clonotype: Given a much more abundant clone one base away, this may be a read error. The CDR3 end shows no conserved phenylalanine or tryptophan, and so a read error is likely. The chain combines TRBV28 with TRBJ2-7; either TRBD1 or TRBD2 may supply D (7 bases each). CDR3 size: 13 residues. The V and J ends lost 6 bases and 9 bases respectively, with 18 bases between them. Germline values: CDR1 MDHEN, CDR2 SYDVKM. The CDR3 spells CASSPQGGLSQYL. The CDR3 region has the DNA TGTGCCAGCAGCCCCCAGGGGGGGTTGTCGCAGTACCTC.

About this clonotype itself: A read error may explain this, as a much larger clone is one base away. The chain combines TRBV12-3 or TRBV12-4 with TRBJ2-3; 9 bases are a match to TRBD1. The CDR3 loop spans 17 amino acids. Here the CDR3 DNA reads TGTGCCGGCAGTTTGGGACAGGGACCTTCTAGCACAGATACGCAGTATTTT. It yields the protein CAGSLGQGPSSTDTQYF.

This clonotype was observed once. The chain uses TRBV29-1 and TRBJ2-3; TRBD1 aligns across 7 bases. Germline V lookup: CDR1 SQVTM, CDR2 ANQGSEA. The CDR3 spans 14 residues. The V segment lost 7 bases and the J segment 2 bases; nucleotides outside the gene matches: 9. The CDR3 is CSGLPGQLTDTQYF. In DNA form, the CDR3 reads TGCAGCGGATTGCCGGGACAGCTCACAGATACGCAGTATTTT.

This chain joins TRBV7-3 and TRBJ1-1; no clear D gene. CDR3 length: 15 amino acids. V was cut by 4 bases and J by 5 bases, with 17 bases left in between. Germline-derived CDR1 and CDR2 are SGHTA and FQGTGA. The DNA of the CDR3 is TGTGCCAGCAGCTCCCCTTGGGGAAGAAGGACTGAAGCTTTCTTT. Translated: CASSSPWGRRTEAFF. Full variable domain (missing parts from reference TRBV7-3 and TRBJ1-1): GAGVSQTPSNKVTEKGKYVELRCDPISGHTALYWYRQSLGQGPEFLIYFQGTGAADDSGLPNDRFFAVRPEGSVSTLKIQRTERGDSAVYLCASSSPWGRRTEAFFGQGTRLTVV.

Remarks on this clonotype: An end of the junction does not agree with germline; a read error may underlie this. The rearrangement joins TRBV7-3 to TRBJ1-1; D unclear. This CDR3 is built from 13 residues. The germline CDR1 and CDR2 sequences are SGHTA and FQGTGA. CDR3 residues: CAGSLEVNTEAFF. For the CDR3, the DNA is TGTGCCGGCAGCTTAGAAGTGAACACTGAAGCTTTCTTT.

This clonotype was counted many times. The chain is built from TRBV12-3 or TRBV12-4 and TRBJ2-2; TRBD2 matches 10 bases. Trimming removed 5 bases from V and 5 bases from J; junction bases left unmatched: 11. The CDR3 consists of 17 residues. CDR3 in amino acids: CASSPLAGAAGTGELFF. The CDR3 DNA reads TGTGCCAGCAGTCCTCTAGCGGGAGCGGCGGGAACCGGGGAGCTGTTTTTT.

As for this clonotype: It may be a read error: a sequence one base away is much more abundant. The genes are TRBV4-2 and TRBJ1-5; TRBD1 aligns across 7 bases. The V and J ends lost 0 bases and 7 bases, in that order; junction bases with no gene match: 6. In germline, CDR1 is LGHNA, CDR2 YNFKEQ. The length of the CDR3 is 15 residues. The CDR3 reads CASSQDGQVKQPQHF. Written as DNA, the CDR3 is TGTGCCAGCAGCCAAGATGGACAGGTCAAACAGCCCCAGCATTTT.

Of note for this clonotype: Just one base apart from a much larger clone, this may be a read error. The CDR3 does not end in the conserved phenylalanine or tryptophan, so this is likely a read error. The chain uses TRBV28 and TRBJ1-4, with 7 bases fitting TRBD1. J lost 8 bases, V lost 7 bases, and 4 bases had no gene match. In germline, CDR1 is MDHEN, CDR2 SYDVKM. The CDR3 totals 12 residues. CDR3 in DNA: TGTGCCAGCACCGGACAGGACGAAAAACTGTTTTAT. Encoded protein: CASTGQDEKLFY.

About this clonotype itself: Because the CDR3 is missing its conserved closing phenylalanine or tryptophan, this is likely a read error. This chain uses TRBV14 with TRBJ2-3; D is perhaps TRBD2 (5 bases). CDR1 SGHDN and CDR2 FVKESK come from the germline V gene. Deletions cut 7 bases from V and 11 bases from J, with 16 bases between. The CDR3 is made up of 12 amino acids. The CDR3 spells CASTSGEPMQYS. In nucleotides, the CDR3 is TGTGCCAGCACGAGCGGCGAACCCATGCAGTATTCT.

As concerns this clonotype: A much larger clone lies one base from this, so it may be a read error. The chain couples TRBV30 to TRBJ2-2, with TRBD2 identical over 7 bases. J gave up 5 bases and V 0 bases, and 6 bases lay outside the gene matches. CDR3 length: 15 amino acids. Germline values: CDR1 GTSNPN, CDR2 SVGIG (reference sequence). CDR3 coding DNA: TGTGCCTGGAGTGTAGTGGGAGGGCAAACCGGGGAGCTGTTTTTT. As protein: CAWSVVGGQTGELFF. Supplemented by reference TRBV30 and TRBJ2-2, the full variable domain reads SQTIHQWPATLVQPVGSPLSLECTVEGTSNPNLYWYRQAAGRGLQLLFYSVGIGQISSEVPQNLSASRPQDRQFILSSKKLLLSDSGFYLCAWSVVGGQTGELFFGEGSRLTVL.

As to this clonotype: One junction end does not reproduce the germline sequence, and a read error may be involved. V and J are TRBV11-2 and TRBJ2-1, with a possible D match to TRBD1 (5 bases). Germline CDR1 and CDR2: SGHAT and FQNNGV. The CDR3 has 22 amino acids. The CDR3 DNA sequence: TGTGCCAGCAGCCTCTCCTACCAGGGTCCCGTGAAACAGGTTCGATCCTACAATGAGCATTTCTTC. Encoded protein: CASSLSYQGPVKQVRSYNEHFF.

This clonotype was counted only a few times. The junction departs from the called germline gene at one end, perhaps through a read error. The CDR3 sequence: CASSYGQGAYGQYF. The CDR3 coding sequence is TGTGCCAGCAGCTACGGACAGGGGGCTTACGGGCAGTACTTC. The chain is built from TRBV7-2 and TRBJ2-7, with 11 bases matching TRBD1. In germline, CDR1 is SGHTA, CDR2 FQGNSA. There are 14 residues in the CDR3.

The V gene is TRBV4-2, the J gene TRBJ2-1, with 13 bases fitting TRBD2. This CDR3 has 16 residues. Germline values: CDR1 LGHNA, CDR2 YNFKEQ. The CDR3 loop reads CGSSITGTSGDNEQFF. Written as DNA, the CDR3 is TGTGGTAGCAGCATAACCGGGACTAGCGGGGACAATGAGCAGTTCTTC.

The J gene is TRBJ2-7, the V gene TRBV29-1, with D unclear. Per germline, CDR1 SQVTM and CDR2 ANQGSEA. The CDR3 spans 14 residues. Trimming removed 7 bases at V and 4 bases at J, with 20 bases between. DNA of the CDR3: TGCAGCGCTACTGTGGTCGTGGTGATGTACGAGCAGTACTTC. This codes for CSATVVVVMYEQYF.